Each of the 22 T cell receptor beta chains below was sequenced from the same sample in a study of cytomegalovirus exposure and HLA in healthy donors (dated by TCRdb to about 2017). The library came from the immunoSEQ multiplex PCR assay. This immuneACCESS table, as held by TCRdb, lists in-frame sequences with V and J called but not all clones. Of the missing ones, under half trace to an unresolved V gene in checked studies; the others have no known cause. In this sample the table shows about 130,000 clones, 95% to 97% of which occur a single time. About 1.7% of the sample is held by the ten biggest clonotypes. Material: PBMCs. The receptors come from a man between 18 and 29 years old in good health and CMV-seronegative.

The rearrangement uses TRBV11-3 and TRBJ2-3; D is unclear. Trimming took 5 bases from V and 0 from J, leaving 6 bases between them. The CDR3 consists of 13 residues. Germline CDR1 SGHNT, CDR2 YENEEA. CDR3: CASSPGSTDTQYF. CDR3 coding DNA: TGTGCCAGCAGCCCCGGGAGCACAGATACGCAGTATTTT. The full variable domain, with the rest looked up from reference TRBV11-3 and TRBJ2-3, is EAGVVQSPRYKIIEKKQPVAFWCNPISGHNTLYWYLQNLGQGPELLIRYENEEAVDDSQLPKDRFSAERLKGVDSTLKIQPAELGDSAVYLCASSPGSTDTQYFGPGTRLTVL.

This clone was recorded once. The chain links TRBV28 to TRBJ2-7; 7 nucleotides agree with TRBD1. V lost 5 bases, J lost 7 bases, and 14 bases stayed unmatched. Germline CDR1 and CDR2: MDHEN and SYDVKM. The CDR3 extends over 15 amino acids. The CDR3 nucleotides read TGTGCCAGCAGTCCGCCGACAGGGCTTACGCGGGAGCAGTACTTC. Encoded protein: CASSPPTGLTREQYF.

The CDR3 reads CASSYGWEGGPDTQYF. DNA for the CDR3: TGTGCCAGCAGTTATGGTTGGGAGGGGGGCCCAGATACGCAGTATTTT. The J gene is TRBJ2-3, the V gene TRBV6-6; tentatively, D is TRBD2 (7 bases). The CDR3 spans 16 residues. The V gene's germline CDR1 is MNHNY and CDR2 SVGAGI (reference sequence). Trimming removed 3 bases from V and 4 bases from J, with 17 bases in between.

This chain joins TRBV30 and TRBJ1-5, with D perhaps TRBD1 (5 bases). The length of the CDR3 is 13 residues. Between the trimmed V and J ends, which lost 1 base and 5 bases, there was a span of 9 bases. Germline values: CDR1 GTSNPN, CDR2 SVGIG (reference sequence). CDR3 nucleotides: TGTGCCTGGAGTGCCAGGGTCGATCAGCCCCAGCATTTT. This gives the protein CAWSARVDQPQHF.

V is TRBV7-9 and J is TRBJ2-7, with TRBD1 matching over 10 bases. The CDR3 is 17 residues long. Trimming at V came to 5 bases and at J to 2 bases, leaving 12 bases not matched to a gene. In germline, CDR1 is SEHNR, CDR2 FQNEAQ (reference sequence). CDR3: CASSLDYTGTGAYEQYF. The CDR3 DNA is TGTGCCAGCAGCCTAGATTATACCGGGACAGGGGCCTACGAGCAGTACTTC.

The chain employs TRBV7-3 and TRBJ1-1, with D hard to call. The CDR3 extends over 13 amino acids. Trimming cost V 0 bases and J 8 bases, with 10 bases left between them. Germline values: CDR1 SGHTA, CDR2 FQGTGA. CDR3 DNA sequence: TGTGCCAGCAGCTTAACGGGCTCGAGCGAAGCTTTCTTT. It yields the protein CASSLTGSSEAFF.

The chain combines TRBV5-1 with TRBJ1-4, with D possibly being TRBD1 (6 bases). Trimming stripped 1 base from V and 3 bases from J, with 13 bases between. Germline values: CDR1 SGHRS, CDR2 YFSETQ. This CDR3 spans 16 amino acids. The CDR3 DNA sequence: TGCGCCAGCAGCTTGTCCTCTCGGACAGCTAATGAAAAACTGTTTTTT. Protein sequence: CASSLSSRTANEKLFF.

This chain's CDR3 is CASSLLGEAGNEKLFF. The CDR3 DNA sequence: TGTGCCAGCAGCTTGTTAGGTGAGGCGGGTAATGAAAAACTGTTTTTT. The chain employs TRBV5-6 and TRBJ1-4; D call uncertain. The germline CDR1 and CDR2 sequences are SGHDT and YYEEEE. This CDR3 has 16 residues. Trimming pared 1 base from V and 4 bases from J, leaving 14 bases between.

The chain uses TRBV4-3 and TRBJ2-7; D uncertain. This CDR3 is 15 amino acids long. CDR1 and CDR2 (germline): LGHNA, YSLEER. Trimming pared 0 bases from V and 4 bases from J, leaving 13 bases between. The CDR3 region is CASSQEFQTSYEQYF. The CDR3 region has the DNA TGCGCCAGCAGCCAAGAATTTCAGACTTCTTACGAGCAGTACTTC.

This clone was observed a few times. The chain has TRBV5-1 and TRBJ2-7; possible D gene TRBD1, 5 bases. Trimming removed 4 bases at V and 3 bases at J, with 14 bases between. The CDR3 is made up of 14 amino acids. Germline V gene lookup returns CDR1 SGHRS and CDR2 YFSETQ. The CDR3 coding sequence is TGCGCCAGCAGCCCCAGGGTCGCTGACTACGAGCAGTACTTC. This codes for CASSPRVADYEQYF.

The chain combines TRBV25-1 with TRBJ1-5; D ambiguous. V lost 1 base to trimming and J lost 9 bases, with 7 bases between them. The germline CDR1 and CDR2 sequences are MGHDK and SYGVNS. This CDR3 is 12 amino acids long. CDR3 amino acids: CASSESTGPQHF. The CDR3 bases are TGTGCCAGCAGTGAATCCACGGGGCCCCAGCATTTT.

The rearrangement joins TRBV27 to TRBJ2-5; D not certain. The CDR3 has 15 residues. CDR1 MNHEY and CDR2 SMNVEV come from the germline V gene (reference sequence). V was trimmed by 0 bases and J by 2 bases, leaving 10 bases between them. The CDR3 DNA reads TGTGCCAGCAGTTTATCCGTTGGCAGGCAAGAGACCCAGTACTTC. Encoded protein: CASSLSVGRQETQYF.

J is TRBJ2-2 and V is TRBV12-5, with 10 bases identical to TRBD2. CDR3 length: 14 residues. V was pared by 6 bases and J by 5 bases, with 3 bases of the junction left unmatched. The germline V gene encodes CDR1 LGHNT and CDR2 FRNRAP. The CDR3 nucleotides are TGTGCTAGTGGCGGGACTAGCGTTACCGGGGAGCTGTTTTTT. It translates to CASGGTSVTGELFF.

The CDR3 loop reads CASSGTLGAYEQYF. For the CDR3, the DNA is TGTGCCAGCAGTGGGACTTTGGGGGCCTACGAGCAGTACTTC. This chain uses TRBV7-2 with TRBJ2-7, with D maybe TRBD2 (6 bases). Trimming took 6 bases from V and 2 from J, leaving 14 bases between them. The germline CDR1 and CDR2 sequences are SGHTA and FQGNSA. The CDR3 runs 14 residues.

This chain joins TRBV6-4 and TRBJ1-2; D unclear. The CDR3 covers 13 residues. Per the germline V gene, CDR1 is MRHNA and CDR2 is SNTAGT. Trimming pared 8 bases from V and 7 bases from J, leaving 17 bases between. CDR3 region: CASPQGGCSGYTF. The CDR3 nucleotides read TGTGCCAGCCCCCAAGGAGGGTGCAGTGGCTACACCTTC.

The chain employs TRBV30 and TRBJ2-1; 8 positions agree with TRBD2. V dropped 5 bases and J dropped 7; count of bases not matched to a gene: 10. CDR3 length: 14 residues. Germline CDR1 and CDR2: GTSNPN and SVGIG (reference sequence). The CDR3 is CAWAEGLAGNEQFF. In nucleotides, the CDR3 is TGTGCCTGGGCAGAAGGACTAGCTGGGAATGAGCAGTTCTTC.

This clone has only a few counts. In DNA, the CDR3 is TGCGCCAGCAGCCAGAAGCTTACAGGGGGCGTGGGGAACACTGAAGCTTTCTTT. It is translated as CASSQKLTGGVGNTEAFF. This chain joins TRBV5-1 and TRBJ1-1; TRBD1 matches at 9 bases. V gave up 4 bases and J gave up 1 base; unmatched junction bases: 14. From germline, CDR1 is SGHRS and CDR2 YFSETQ. The CDR3 consists of 18 residues. Using reference TRBV5-1 and TRBJ1-1 for the parts outside the CDR3, the full variable domain is KAGVTQTPRYLIKTRGQQVTLSCSPISGHRSVSWYQQTPGQGLQFLFEYFSETQRNKGNFPGRFSGRQFSNSRSEMNVSTLELGDSALYLCASSQKLTGGVGNTEAFFGQGTRLTVV.

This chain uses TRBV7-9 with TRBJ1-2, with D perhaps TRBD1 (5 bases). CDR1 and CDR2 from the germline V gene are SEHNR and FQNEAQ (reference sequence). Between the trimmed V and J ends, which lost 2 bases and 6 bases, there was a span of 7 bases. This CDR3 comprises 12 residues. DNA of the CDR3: TGTGCCAGCAGCTTACAGGGAAATGGCTACACCTTC. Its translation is CASSLQGNGYTF.

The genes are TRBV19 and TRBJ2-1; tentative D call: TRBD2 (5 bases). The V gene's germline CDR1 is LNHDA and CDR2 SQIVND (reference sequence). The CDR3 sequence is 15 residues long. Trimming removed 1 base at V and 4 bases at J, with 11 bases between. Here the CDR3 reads CASSIGGGSYNEQFF. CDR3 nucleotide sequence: TGTGCCAGTAGTATAGGCGGAGGATCTTACAATGAGCAGTTCTTC.

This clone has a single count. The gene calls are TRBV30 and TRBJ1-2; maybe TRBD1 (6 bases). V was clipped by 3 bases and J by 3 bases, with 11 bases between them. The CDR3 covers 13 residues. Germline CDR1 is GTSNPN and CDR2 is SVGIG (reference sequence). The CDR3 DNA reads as TGTGCCTGGAGGACAGGTTTTTACTATGGCTACACCTTC. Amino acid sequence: CAWRTGFYYGYTF.

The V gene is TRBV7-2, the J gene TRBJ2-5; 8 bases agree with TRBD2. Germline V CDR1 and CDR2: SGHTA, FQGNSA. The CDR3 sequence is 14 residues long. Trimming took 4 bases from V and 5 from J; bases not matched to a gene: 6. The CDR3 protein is CASSSGGGGETQYF. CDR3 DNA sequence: TGTGCCAGCAGCTCCGGGGGGGGAGGGGAGACCCAGTACTTC.

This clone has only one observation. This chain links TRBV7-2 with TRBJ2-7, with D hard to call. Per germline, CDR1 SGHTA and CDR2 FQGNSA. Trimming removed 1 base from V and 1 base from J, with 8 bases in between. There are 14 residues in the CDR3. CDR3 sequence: CASSLEADSYEQYF. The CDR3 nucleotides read TGTGCCAGCAGCTTAGAAGCTGATTCCTACGAGCAGTACTTC. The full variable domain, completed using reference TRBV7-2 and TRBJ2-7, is GAGVSQSPSNKVTEKGKDVELRCDPISGHTALYWYRQSLGQGLEFLIYFQGNSAPDKSGLPSDRFSAERTGGSVSTLTIQRTQQEDSAVYLCASSLEADSYEQYFGPGTRLTVT.